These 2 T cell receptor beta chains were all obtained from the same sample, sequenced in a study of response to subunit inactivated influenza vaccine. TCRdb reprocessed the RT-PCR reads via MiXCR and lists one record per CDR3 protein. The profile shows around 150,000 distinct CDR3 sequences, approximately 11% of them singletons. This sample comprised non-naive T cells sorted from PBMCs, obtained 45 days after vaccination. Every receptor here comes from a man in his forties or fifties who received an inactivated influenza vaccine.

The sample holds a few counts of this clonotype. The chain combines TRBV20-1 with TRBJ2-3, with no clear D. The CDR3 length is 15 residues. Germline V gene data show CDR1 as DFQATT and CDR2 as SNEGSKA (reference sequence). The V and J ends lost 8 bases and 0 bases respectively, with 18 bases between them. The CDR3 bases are TGCAGTCTTGCGGACCGTCAAAAAAGCACAGATACGCAGTATTTT. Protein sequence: CSLADRQKSTDTQYF.

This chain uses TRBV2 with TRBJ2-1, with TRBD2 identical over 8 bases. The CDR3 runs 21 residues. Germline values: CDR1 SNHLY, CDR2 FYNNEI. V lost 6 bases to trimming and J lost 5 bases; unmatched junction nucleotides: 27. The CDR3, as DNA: TGTGCCAGCAGGCGGGGCAGGGGAACGACCCAAGGCGGGAGGCTAAACAATGAGCAGTTCTTC. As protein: CASRRGRGTTQGGRLNNEQFF.